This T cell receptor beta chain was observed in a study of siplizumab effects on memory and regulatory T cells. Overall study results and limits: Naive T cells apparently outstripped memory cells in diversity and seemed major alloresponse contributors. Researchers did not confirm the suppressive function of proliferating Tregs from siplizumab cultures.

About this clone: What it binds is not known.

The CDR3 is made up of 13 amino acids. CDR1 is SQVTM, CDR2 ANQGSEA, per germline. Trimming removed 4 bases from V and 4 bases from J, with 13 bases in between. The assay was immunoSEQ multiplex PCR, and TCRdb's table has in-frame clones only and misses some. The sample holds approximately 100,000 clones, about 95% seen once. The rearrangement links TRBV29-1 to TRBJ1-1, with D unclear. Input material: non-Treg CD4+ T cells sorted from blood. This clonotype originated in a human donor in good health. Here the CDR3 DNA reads TGCAGCGTTGTTTCGACGCAGAGCACTGAAGCTTTCTTT. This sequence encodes CSVVSTQSTEAFF.